This T cell receptor beta chain came from a study of read filtering for tumor transcriptome and immune sequencing. Across the whole study: Per sample, TCR-region reads ranged about 4.05 to 10.27 million by IR-seq, roughly 80 to 1,300 by RNA-seq.

From roughly 0.4 ug of RNA, a library with molecular barcoded alpha/delta and beta/gamma adaptors was made. One entry per CDR3 protein, called by TCRdb with MiXCR from the reads. Among 100,000 to 150,000 distinct CDR3 sequences, 10% to 15% were seen once, and the ten largest hold 8% to 13%. This clonotype came up many times. V was trimmed by 0 bases and J by 6 bases, leaving 7 bases between them. The CDR3 runs 13 residues. The germline CDR1 and CDR2 sequences are SGHRS and YFSETQ. Sequencing was performed on a population of CD138-negative cells sorted from bone marrow. V and J are TRBV5-1 and TRBJ2-1; D not resolved. The receptor was derived from a donor aged 40 or older with multiple myeloma. CDR3 region: CASSLVDGNEQFF. The DNA for the CDR3 is TGCGCCAGCAGCTTGGTGGATGGCAATGAGCAGTTCTTC.